This T cell receptor beta chain derives from a study of vaccination and CD4 T cells after COVID-19. In the study overall: Under 10 convalescent cases were mild and one was severe, and all had been SARS-CoV-2 positive by nasal swab PCR.

Study conclusions and caveats: Reactive clonotype counts went from median about 20 after infection to about 37 after vaccination, nonsignificantly. Within the convalescent patients, a median approximately 86% of the SARS-CoV-2-reactive clones were ones that appeared only post-vaccination.

Documented treatment: approximately 9-day PBMC culture with coronavirus spike peptide pools or control peptides (ViraFEST assay). Sequence data for DNA of cultured CD4+ T cells were generated by the Oncomine TCR Beta short-read assay. TCRdb reanalysed the PCR reads using MiXCR and keeps one entry per CDR3 protein. This sample has under 25,000 distinct CDR3 sequences; roughly 67% occur once, and the top ten carry less than 10%. As to this clonotype: Antigen specificity is unknown.

Germline V gene lookup returns CDR1 MNHEY and CDR2 SVGAGI. The ends were cut back, 2 bases at V and 2 bases at J, with 9 bases in the middle. The CDR3 runs 14 residues. Material for sequencing was CD4+ T cells from blood, cultured in vitro. The chain couples TRBV6-5 to TRBJ1-1; no definite D call. The source is a human donor who had recovered from COVID-19. Here the CDR3 DNA reads TGTGCCAGCAGTTACCCTCACCTTAACACTGAAGCTTTCTTT. This encodes CASSYPHLNTEAFF.